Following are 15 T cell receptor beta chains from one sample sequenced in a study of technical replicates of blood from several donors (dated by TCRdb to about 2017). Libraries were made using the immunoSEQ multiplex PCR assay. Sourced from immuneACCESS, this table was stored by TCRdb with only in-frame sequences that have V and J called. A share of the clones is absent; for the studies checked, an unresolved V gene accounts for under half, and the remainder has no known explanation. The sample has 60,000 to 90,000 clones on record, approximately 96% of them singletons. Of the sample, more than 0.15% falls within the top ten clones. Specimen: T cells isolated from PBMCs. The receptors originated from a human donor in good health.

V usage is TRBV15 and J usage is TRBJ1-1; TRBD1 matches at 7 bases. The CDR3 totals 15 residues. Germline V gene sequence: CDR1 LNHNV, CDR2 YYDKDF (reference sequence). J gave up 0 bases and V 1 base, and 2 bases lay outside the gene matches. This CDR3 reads CATSRVGTVNTEAFF. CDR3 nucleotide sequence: TGTGCCACCAGCAGAGTAGGGACAGTGAACACTGAAGCTTTCTTT. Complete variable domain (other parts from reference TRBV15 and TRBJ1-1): DAMVIQNPRYQVTQFGKPVTLSCSQTLNHNVMYWYQQKSSQAPKLLFHYYDKDFNNEADTPDNFQSRRPNTSFCFLDIRSPGLGDTAMYLCATSRVGTVNTEAFFGQGTRLTVV.

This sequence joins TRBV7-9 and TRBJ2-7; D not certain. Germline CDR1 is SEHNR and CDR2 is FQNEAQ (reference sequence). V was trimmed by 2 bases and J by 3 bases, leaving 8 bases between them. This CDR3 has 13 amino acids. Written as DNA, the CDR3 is TGTGCCAGCAGCTTACTCACCGGCTACGAGCAGTACTTC. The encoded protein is CASSLLTGYEQYF. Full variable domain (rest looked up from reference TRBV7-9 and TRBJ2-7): DTGVSQNPRHKITKRGQNVTFRCDPISEHNRLYWYRQTLGQGPEFLTYFQNEAQLEKSRLLSDRFSAERPKGSFSTLEIQRTEQGDSAMYLCASSLLTGYEQYFGPGTRLTVT.

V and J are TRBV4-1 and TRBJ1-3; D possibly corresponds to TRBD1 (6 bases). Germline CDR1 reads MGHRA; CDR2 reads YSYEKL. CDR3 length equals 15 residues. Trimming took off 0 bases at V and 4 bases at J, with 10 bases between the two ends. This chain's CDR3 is CASSQEGGGGNTIYF. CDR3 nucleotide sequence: TGCGCCAGCAGCCAAGAGGGAGGGGGGGGAAACACCATATATTTT.

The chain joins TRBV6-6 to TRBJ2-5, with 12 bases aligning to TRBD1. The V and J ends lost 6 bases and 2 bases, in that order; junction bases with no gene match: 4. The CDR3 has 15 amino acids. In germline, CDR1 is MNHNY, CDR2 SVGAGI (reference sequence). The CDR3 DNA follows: TGTGCCAGCAGGAGGGACAGGGGGCAGCAAGAGACCCAGTACTTC. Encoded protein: CASRRDRGQQETQYF.

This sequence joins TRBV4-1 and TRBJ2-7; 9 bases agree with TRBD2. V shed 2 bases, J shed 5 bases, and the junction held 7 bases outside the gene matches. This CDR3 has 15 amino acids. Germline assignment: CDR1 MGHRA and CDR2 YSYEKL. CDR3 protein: CASSQLGGRANEQYF. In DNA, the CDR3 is TGCGCCAGCAGCCAACTTGGCGGGAGGGCGAACGAGCAGTACTTC.

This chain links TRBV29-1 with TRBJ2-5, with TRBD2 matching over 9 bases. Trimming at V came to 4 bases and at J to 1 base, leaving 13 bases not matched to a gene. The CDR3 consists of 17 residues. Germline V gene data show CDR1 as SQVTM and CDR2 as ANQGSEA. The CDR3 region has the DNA TGCAGCGTTGTGGGGTTCCAGGCGGGGGGGAGCCAAGAGACCCAGTACTTC. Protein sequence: CSVVGFQAGGSQETQYF.

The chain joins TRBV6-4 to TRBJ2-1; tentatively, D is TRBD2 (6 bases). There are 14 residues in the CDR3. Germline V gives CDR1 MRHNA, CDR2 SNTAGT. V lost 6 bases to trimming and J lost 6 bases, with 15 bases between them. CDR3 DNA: TGTGCCAGCAGCGTCGAAAGGGGAGGCAATGAGCAGTTCTTC. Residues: CASSVERGGNEQFF.

In DNA form, the CDR3 reads TGTGCCAGCTCGGAGAGCCCTAATTCACCCCTCCACTTT. Its translation: CASSESPNSPLHF. The rearrangement uses TRBV2 and TRBJ1-6, with D unclear. CDR1 is SNHLY, CDR2 FYNNEI, per germline. V was trimmed by 8 bases and J by 6 bases, leaving 11 bases between them. The CDR3 runs to 13 residues.

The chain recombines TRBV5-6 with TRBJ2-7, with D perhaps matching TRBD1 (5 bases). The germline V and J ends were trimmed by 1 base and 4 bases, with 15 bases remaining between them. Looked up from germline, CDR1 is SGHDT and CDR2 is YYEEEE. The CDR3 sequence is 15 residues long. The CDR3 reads CASSLSGSTIYEQYF. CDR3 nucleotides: TGTGCCAGCAGCTTGTCAGGGTCGACGATATACGAGCAGTACTTC.

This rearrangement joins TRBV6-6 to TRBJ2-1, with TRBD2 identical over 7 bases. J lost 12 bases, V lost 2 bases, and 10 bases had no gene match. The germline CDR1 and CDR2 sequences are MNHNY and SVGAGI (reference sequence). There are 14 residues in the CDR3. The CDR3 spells CASSYPGRTWGQFF. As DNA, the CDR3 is TGTGCCAGCAGTTACCCCGGGAGGACATGGGGGCAGTTCTTC.

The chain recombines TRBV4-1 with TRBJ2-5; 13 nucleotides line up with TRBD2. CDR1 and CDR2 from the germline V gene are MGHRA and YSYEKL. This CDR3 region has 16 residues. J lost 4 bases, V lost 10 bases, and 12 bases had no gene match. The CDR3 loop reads CATRDPGLAGTETQYF. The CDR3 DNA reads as TGCGCCACTCGAGACCCGGGACTAGCGGGAACAGAGACCCAGTACTTC.

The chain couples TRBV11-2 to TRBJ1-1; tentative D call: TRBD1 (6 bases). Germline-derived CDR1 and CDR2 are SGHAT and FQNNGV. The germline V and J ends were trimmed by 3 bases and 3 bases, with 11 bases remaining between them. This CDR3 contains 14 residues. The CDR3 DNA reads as TGTGCCAGCAGCTTTCTCTACAGGGACACTGAAGCTTTCTTT. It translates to CASSFLYRDTEAFF. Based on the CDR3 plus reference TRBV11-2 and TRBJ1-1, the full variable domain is EAGVAQSPRYKIIEKRQSVAFWCNPISGHATLYWYQQILGQGPKLLIQFQNNGVVDDSQLPKDRFSAERLKGVDSTLKIQPAKLEDSAVYLCASSFLYRDTEAFFGQGTRLTVV.

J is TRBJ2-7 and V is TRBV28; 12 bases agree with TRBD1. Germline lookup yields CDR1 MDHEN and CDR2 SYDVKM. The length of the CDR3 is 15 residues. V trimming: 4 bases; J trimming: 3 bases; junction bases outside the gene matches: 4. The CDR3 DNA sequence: TGTGCCAGCAGTTCCCGGGACAGGGGGCTCTACGAGCAGTACTTC. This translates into CASSSRDRGLYEQYF. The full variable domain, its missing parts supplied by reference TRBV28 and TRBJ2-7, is DVKVTQSSRYLVKRTGEKVFLECVQDMDHENMFWYRQDPGLGLRLIYFSYDVKMKEKGDIPEGYSVSREKKERFSLILESASTNQTSMYLCASSSRDRGLYEQYFGPGTRLTVT.

The CDR3 here is CASSDRTGFGYTF. CDR3 sequence (DNA): TGTGCCAGCAGCGACCGGACAGGGTTTGGCTACACCTTC. The gene calls are TRBV11-3 and TRBJ1-2; 8 bases are a match to TRBD1. This CDR3 has 13 amino acids. The V gene end was trimmed by 5 bases and the J gene end by 7 bases; junction bases not matched to a gene: 6. Germline assignment: CDR1 SGHNT and CDR2 YENEEA. Full variable domain (rest looked up from reference TRBV11-3 and TRBJ1-2): EAGVVQSPRYKIIEKKQPVAFWCNPISGHNTLYWYLQNLGQGPELLIRYENEEAVDDSQLPKDRFSAERLKGVDSTLKIQPAELGDSAVYLCASSDRTGFGYTFGSGTRLTVV.

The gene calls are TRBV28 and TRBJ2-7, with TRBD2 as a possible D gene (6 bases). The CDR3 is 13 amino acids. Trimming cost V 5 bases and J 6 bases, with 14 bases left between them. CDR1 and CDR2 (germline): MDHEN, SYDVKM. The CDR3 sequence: CASSMTGAGEQYF. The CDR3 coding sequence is TGTGCCAGCAGTATGACGGGAGCAGGCGAGCAGTACTTC. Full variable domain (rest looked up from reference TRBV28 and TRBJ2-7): DVKVTQSSRYLVKRTGEKVFLECVQDMDHENMFWYRQDPGLGLRLIYFSYDVKMKEKGDIPEGYSVSREKKERFSLILESASTNQTSMYLCASSMTGAGEQYFGPGTRLTVT.